Listed below are T cell receptor beta chains from one sample, sequenced in a study of shared clonotypes between healthy human individuals. TCRdb's table, derived via immunoSEQ multiplex PCR, lists solely in-frame clones and lacks some. Found here are some 1,900,000 clones, over 85% of them singletons; the top ten hold more than 0.95%. The sample taken for sequencing was naive CD8+ T cells sorted from blood. Source of these receptors: a man younger than 30 in good health. CDR3s include the opening cysteine and the closing phenylalanine or tryptophan. The D gene is left open where the match is weak. Clone size is shown for a subset of rows, as once, few, many or a class of expanded clone.

J gene | V gene | D gene | clone size | CDR3 protein | CDR3 DNA
TRBJ2-2 | TRBV6-5 | . | few | CASSYETGNTGELFF | TGTGCCAGCAGTTACGAGACGGGGAACACCGGGGAGCTGTTTTTT
TRBJ2-7 | TRBV7-9 | TRBD1 | . | CASSPGTGSYEQYF | TGTGCCAGCAGCCCCGGGACAGGATCCTACGAGCAGTACTTC
TRBJ1-5 | TRBV15 | . | . | CATSRDQWGIGNQPQHF | TGTGCCACCAGCAGAGATCAATGGGGTATTGGCAATCAGCCCCAGCATTTT
TRBJ1-5 | TRBV4-1 | TRBD1 | once | CASSSDQGAGQPQHF | TGCGCCAGCAGCTCTGATCAGGGGGCAGGACAGCCCCAGCATTTT
TRBJ2-7 | TRBV6-5 | TRBD2 | . | CASSHFREGVDEQYF | TGTGCCAGCAGTCACTTCCGGGAGGGTGTCGACGAGCAGTACTTC
TRBJ2-7 | TRBV11-2 | TRBD2 | . | CASSFSGGAYEQYF | TGTGCCAGCAGCTTCAGCGGGGGGGCCTACGAGCAGTACTTC
TRBJ1-2 | TRBV7-2 | . | . | CASSLGGTDYRYGYTF | TGTGCCAGCAGCTTAGGCGGGACTGATTATCGCTATGGCTACACCTTC
TRBJ2-7 | TRBV7-9 | . | . | CASSHSETYEQYF | TGTGCCAGCAGCCACTCCGAAACCTACGAGCAGTACTTC
TRBJ1-2 | TRBV27 | TRBD1 | . | CASRHIQGALGYTF | TGTGCCAGCAGACACATACAGGGGGCGCTTGGCTACACCTTC
TRBJ1-2 | TRBV13 | . | . | CASSLAGAYGYTF | TGTGCCAGCAGCTTAGCTGGGGCCTATGGCTACACCTTC
TRBJ2-3 | TRBV4-2 | . | . | CASSQPGSTDTQYF | TGTGCCAGCAGCCAACCTGGGAGCACAGATACGCAGTATTTT
TRBJ1-4 | TRBV4-1 | . | . | CASSQDQPWTEPIMKGLFF | TGCGCCAGCAGCCAAGATCAACCCTGGACAGAACCGATAATGAAAGGACTGTTTTTT
TRBJ2-7 | TRBV5-6 | . | . | CASIDEGGYEQYF | TGTGCCAGCATCGACGAGGGGGGCTACGAGCAGTACTTC
TRBJ2-7 | TRBV11-2 | . | . | CASSTGTTYEQYF | TGTGCCAGCAGCACCGGGACCACCTACGAGCAGTACTTC
TRBJ1-5 | TRBV27 | TRBD1 | . | CASRPDRGNSNQPQHF | TGTGCCAGCAGACCTGACAGGGGCAATAGCAATCAGCCCCAGCATTTT
TRBJ2-3 | TRBV7-2 | TRBD2 | . | CASREGTSGADTQYF | TGTGCCAGCAGAGAGGGGACTAGCGGGGCAGATACGCAGTATTTT
TRBJ2-7 | TRBV6-5 | TRBD1 | . | CASSYPRTGGSYEQYF | TGTGCCAGCAGTTACCCCCGGACAGGGGGGTCCTACGAGCAGTACTTC
TRBJ2-5 | TRBV5-4 | . | . | CASSGVLEETQYF | TGTGCCAGCAGCGGGGTTTTGGAAGAGACCCAGTACTTC
TRBJ2-7 | TRBV2 | . | . | CASNGEGSYEQYF | TGTGCCAGCAACGGCGAGGGGTCCTACGAGCAGTACTTC
TRBJ1-2 | TRBV13 | . | . | CASSLVQGIEGYTF | TGTGCCAGCAGCTTAGTTCAGGGGATAGAGGGCTACACCTTC
TRBJ2-5 | TRBV27 | TRBD2 | . | CASSSREEMETQYF | TGTGCCAGCAGTTCCCGGGAGGAGATGGAGACCCAGTACTTC
TRBJ2-5 | TRBV29-1 | . | . | CSVGATAYQETQYF | TGCAGCGTCGGGGCTACAGCGTACCAAGAGACCCAGTACTTC
TRBJ2-7 | TRBV5-4 | TRBD2 | once | CASSLGAGSSYEQYF | TGTGCCAGCAGCTTGGGAGCGGGGAGCTCCTACGAGCAGTACTTC
TRBJ2-7 | TRBV6-6 | . | . | CASSYSNSGEQYF | TGTGCCAGCAGTTACTCGAATAGTGGCGAGCAGTACTTC
TRBJ2-5 | TRBV7-2 | . | few | CASSLVVGAAETQYF | TGTGCCAGCAGCTTAGTGGTGGGAGCAGCGGAGACCCAGTACTTC
TRBJ2-2 | TRBV7-8 | . | once | CASSLAPTGELFF | TGTGCCAGCAGCTTAGCGCCCACCGGGGAGCTGTTTTTT
TRBJ2-7 | TRBV29-1 | TRBD1 | . | CSVEDPDRESEQYF | TGCAGCGTTGAAGACCCAGACAGGGAGTCCGAGCAGTACTTC
TRBJ2-2 | TRBV27 | TRBD2 | . | CASSLSFGGESGELFF | TGTGCCAGCAGTTTATCCTTCGGGGGGGAATCCGGGGAGCTGTTTTTT
TRBJ2-2 | TRBV27 | . | . | CASSDDRLNAGELFF | TGTGCCAGCAGTGACGACAGATTGAACGCCGGGGAGCTGTTTTTT
TRBJ2-3 | TRBV6-6 | . | . | CASSNSRVFTDTQYF | TGTGCCAGCAGCAATTCCAGGGTTTTCACAGATACGCAGTATTTT
TRBJ2-3 | TRBV27 | TRBD2 | . | CASSLSTSVADTQYF | TGTGCCAGCAGTTTAAGTACTAGCGTCGCAGATACGCAGTATTTT
TRBJ2-3 | TRBV27 | TRBD1 | . | CASSFDREGSTDTQYF | TGTGCCAGCAGTTTTGACAGGGAAGGCTCCACAGATACGCAGTATTTT
TRBJ2-2 | TRBV28 | . | . | CASSWTTNTGELFF | TGTGCCAGCAGTTGGACAACGAACACCGGGGAGCTGTTTTTT
TRBJ2-7 | TRBV10-3 | TRBD1 | . | CAAGTGGYEQYF | TGTGCCGCCGGGACAGGGGGCTACGAGCAGTACTTC
TRBJ2-7 | TRBV10-2 | TRBD1 | . | CASNRDRGAYEQYF | TGCGCCAGCAACCGGGACAGGGGTGCCTACGAGCAGTACTTC
TRBJ2-6 | TRBV4-3 | . | . | CASSQDRAGAYSGANVLTF | TGCGCCAGCAGCCAAGATAGGGCAGGGGCCTACTCTGGGGCCAACGTCCTGACTTTC
TRBJ2-1 | TRBV9 | TRBD2 | . | CASSVAAGEEEQFF | TGTGCCAGCAGCGTAGCGGCGGGGGAGGAGGAGCAGTTCTTC
TRBJ1-1 | TRBV5-1 | . | . | CASSLATGTEAFF | TGCGCCAGCAGCTTGGCTACGGGCACTGAAGCTTTCTTT
TRBJ2-5 | TRBV19 | . | few | CASSIDEEETQYF | TGTGCCAGTAGTATTGACGAGGAAGAGACCCAGTACTTC
TRBJ2-7 | TRBV2 | . | . | CASSEAYPAAGPYEQYF | TGTGCCAGCAGTGAAGCCTACCCCGCGGCAGGTCCCTACGAGCAGTACTTC
TRBJ2-7 | TRBV6-5 | . | . | CASSYNEPPTGEQYF | TGTGCCAGCAGTTACAACGAGCCTCCCACGGGGGAGCAGTACTTC
TRBJ2-1 | TRBV19 | . | . | CASSTMTGLDGQFF | TGTGCCAGTAGTACGATGACAGGCCTCGATGGGCAGTTCTTC
TRBJ2-3 | TRBV4-3 | TRBD1 | . | CASSLDRGADTQYF | TGCGCCAGCAGTCTGGACAGGGGCGCAGATACGCAGTATTTT
TRBJ2-2 | TRBV29-1 | . | . | CSVVGVDTGELFF | TGCAGCGTTGTAGGGGTTGACACCGGGGAGCTGTTTTTT
TRBJ2-1 | TRBV13 | TRBD2 | . | CASSPLGVAGSSEQFF | TGTGCCAGCAGCCCCCTAGGGGTAGCGGGTTCGAGTGAGCAGTTCTTC
TRBJ2-7 | TRBV4-1 | . | . | CASSQDQAVSYEQYF | TGCGCCAGCAGCCAAGATCAAGCGGTTAGCTACGAGCAGTACTTC
TRBJ2-4 | TRBV6-5 | . | . | CASSYPPPEIQYF | TGTGCCAGCAGTTACCCGCCCCCTGAAATTCAGTACTTC